The clone carrying this T cell receptor beta chain occurred once. The record originates from a study of T cell changes during pregnancy in multiple sclerosis. Data came from immunoSEQ multiplex PCR; TCRdb stores just in-frame clones and leaves some out. The sample has about 39,000 clones, 94% seen once. V gave up 6 bases and J gave up 0 bases; unmatched junction bases: 10. Per germline, CDR1 SNHLY and CDR2 FYNNEI. The CDR3 length is 17 residues. The material sequenced was CD4+ T cells from peripheral blood mononuclear cells, taken after pregnancy. This chain links TRBV2 with TRBJ2-1, with 8 bases identical to TRBD2. The sequence came from a female donor with multiple sclerosis, enrolled in a pregnancy study. The DNA of the CDR3 is TGTGCCAGCAGGCGGGGGGTTGGCGTAAGCTCCTACAATGAGCAGTTCTTC. It encodes CASRRGVGVSSYNEQFF.